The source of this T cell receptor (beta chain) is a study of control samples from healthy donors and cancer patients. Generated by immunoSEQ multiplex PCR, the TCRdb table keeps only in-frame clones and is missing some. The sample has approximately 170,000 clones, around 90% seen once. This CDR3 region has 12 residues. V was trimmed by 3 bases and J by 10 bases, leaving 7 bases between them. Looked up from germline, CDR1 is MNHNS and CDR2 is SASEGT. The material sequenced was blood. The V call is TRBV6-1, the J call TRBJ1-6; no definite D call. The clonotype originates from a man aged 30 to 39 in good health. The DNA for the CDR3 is TGTGCCAGCAGTGATGAGTGGTCACCCCTCCACTTT. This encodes CASSDEWSPLHF.